Shown below are 14 T cell receptor beta chains from a single sample sequenced in a study of regulatory T cells. Study observations and caveats: Hydrophobic residues at CDR3 positions 6 and 7 were enriched in conventional CD4+ T cells of CD3G-deficient patients.

Primers: 52 TRBV forward and 13 TRBJ reverse. Sequenced by immunoSEQ multiplex PCR; TCRdb stores in-frame clones only, minus some. The sample gives nearly 30,000 clones, around 92% of which show up once; less than 2% is in the top ten. These TCRs are of unknown antigen specificity. Sequences were obtained from conventional CD4+ T cells sorted from blood. These receptors all stem from a person aged 18 to 29 with CD3G deficiency.

The V call is TRBV5-1, the J call TRBJ2-2, with D tentatively TRBD1 (5 bases). Germline V gives CDR1 SGHRS, CDR2 YFSETQ. The length of the CDR3 is 15 residues. V was clipped by 2 bases and J by 2 bases, with 10 bases between them. The DNA of the CDR3 is TGCGCCAGCAGCTTAATAACAGGCAACACCGGGGAGCTGTTTTTT. Amino acid sequence: CASSLITGNTGELFF.

The chain combines TRBV28 with TRBJ2-7; TRBD2 aligns across 7 bases. Germline V gives CDR1 MDHEN, CDR2 SYDVKM. The CDR3 has 17 amino acids. V shed 3 bases, J shed 0 bases, and the junction held 11 bases outside the gene matches. CDR3 protein: CASSLSPGAGDSYEQYF. For the CDR3, the DNA is TGTGCCAGCAGTTTGTCTCCTGGGGCGGGAGACTCCTACGAGCAGTACTTC.

The J gene is TRBJ2-3, the V gene TRBV28; TRBD2 might be the D (5 bases). With 6 bases removed from V and 2 bases from J, the gap between germline ends came to 15 bases. The CDR3 has 15 amino acids. From germline, CDR1 is MDHEN and CDR2 SYDVKM. This chain's CDR3 is CASRGSVGDTDTQYF. The CDR3 bases are TGTGCCAGCAGGGGGTCTGTCGGGGACACAGATACGCAGTATTTT.

J is TRBJ1-6 and V is TRBV5-4; D possibly corresponds to TRBD1 (5 bases). Trimming removed 2 bases at V and 13 bases at J, with 13 bases between. CDR3 length equals 13 residues. Germline lookup yields CDR1 SGHNT and CDR2 YYREEE (reference sequence). The CDR3 spells CASSFREAQPLHF. The CDR3 nucleotides are TGTGCCAGCAGCTTCAGGGAAGCGCAGCCCCTCCACTTT.

The chain is built from TRBV12-2 and TRBJ2-3. TRBV12-2 is recorded as a pseudogene. This CDR3 contains 14 residues. The CDR3 bases are TGTGCAAGTCGCTTTCTGTCGATCACAGATACGCAGTATTTT. It yields the protein CASRFLSITDTQYF.

The CDR3 is CASRKGTGELFF. In DNA form, the CDR3 reads TGTGCCAGTAGGAAGGGGACCGGGGAGCTGTTTTTT. This rearrangement joins TRBV19 to TRBJ2-2; TRBD1 is a possible D gene (5 bases). The ends were cut back, 6 bases at V and 5 bases at J, with 7 bases in the middle. CDR1 and CDR2 from the germline V gene are LNHDA and SQIVND (reference sequence). The CDR3 is 12 residues long.

This clone was observed a single time. This chain uses TRBV6-1 with TRBJ2-7, with 10 bases fitting TRBD2. Germline CDR1 MNHNS, CDR2 SASEGT. The junction had 22 bases not matched to a gene; V was cut back by 4 bases and J by 7 bases. The CDR3 is 19 residues long. The DNA for the CDR3 is TGTGCCAGCAGTGGGTCACAGCGAGATAGCGGGAGGCATATGTTTGAGCAGTACTTC. Its translation is CASSGSQRDSGRHMFEQYF.

The chain has TRBV12-5 and TRBJ1-5; no reliable D call. With 6 bases removed from V and 9 bases from J, the gap between germline ends came to 12 bases. The CDR3 covers 12 residues. Germline CDR1 LGHNT, CDR2 FRNRAP. CDR3 region: CASGGSSGPQHF. In DNA, the CDR3 is TGTGCTAGTGGAGGGAGTTCAGGGCCCCAGCATTTT.

For this clone: A junction boundary mismatches the germline segment, possibly from a read error. V is TRBV27 and J is TRBJ1-1; D might be TRBD1 (5 bases). Per germline, CDR1 MNHEY and CDR2 SMNVEV (reference sequence). This CDR3 region has 10 residues. The CDR3 is CARGWGGETF. The CDR3 DNA follows: TGTGCCCGCGGGTGGGGGGGGGAGACCTTT.

This chain joins TRBV19 and TRBJ2-2, with D unclear. The CDR3 spans 14 residues. V was shortened by 1 base and J by 2 bases, with 5 bases between the two germline ends. The V gene's germline CDR1 is LNHDA and CDR2 SQIVND (reference sequence). CDR3 DNA sequence: TGTGCCAGTAGTATAGGAGTTAACACCGGGGAGCTGTTTTTT. Translating it yields CASSIGVNTGELFF.

The CDR3 loop reads CASSPDRVPYNEQFF. In DNA, the CDR3 is TGTGCCAGCAGCCCCGACAGGGTACCCTACAATGAGCAGTTCTTC. The chain links TRBV7-8 to TRBJ2-1; the match to TRBD1 covers 7 bases. From germline, CDR1 is SGHVS and CDR2 FQNEAQ. J lost 2 bases, V lost 5 bases, and 6 bases had no gene match. The CDR3 sequence is 15 residues long.

The chain joins TRBV6-7 to TRBJ1-3; maybe TRBD1 (5 bases). TRBV6-7 is classed as an ORF, of uncertain function. The CDR3 sequence is 15 residues long. Trimming cost V 2 bases and J 4 bases, with 12 bases left between them. As DNA, the CDR3 is TGTGCCAGCAGTTACCGGGGGGAATCAGGAAACACCATATATTTT. Protein product: CASSYRGESGNTIYF.

The genes are TRBV28 and TRBJ1-2, with a tentative D call TRBD1 (5 bases). The V and J ends lost 3 bases and 7 bases respectively, with 18 bases between them. Germline V gene sequence: CDR1 MDHEN, CDR2 SYDVKM. The CDR3 extends over 15 amino acids. The CDR3 nucleotides are TGTGCCAGCAGTTTCGGGACTCCGGGGAGCTGTGGCTACACCTTC. Translation gives CASSFGTPGSCGYTF.

CDR3 loop: CASSLGDRGVTEKLFF. The CDR3 DNA sequence: TGTGCCAGCAGCTTAGGGGACAGGGGGGTCACGGAAAAACTGTTTTTT. This sequence joins TRBV7-9 and TRBJ1-4; 11 nucleotides align to TRBD1. The V segment lost 1 base and the J segment 8 bases; nucleotides outside the gene matches: 6. Germline V CDR1 and CDR2: SEHNR, FQNEAQ (reference sequence). The length of the CDR3 is 16 residues.